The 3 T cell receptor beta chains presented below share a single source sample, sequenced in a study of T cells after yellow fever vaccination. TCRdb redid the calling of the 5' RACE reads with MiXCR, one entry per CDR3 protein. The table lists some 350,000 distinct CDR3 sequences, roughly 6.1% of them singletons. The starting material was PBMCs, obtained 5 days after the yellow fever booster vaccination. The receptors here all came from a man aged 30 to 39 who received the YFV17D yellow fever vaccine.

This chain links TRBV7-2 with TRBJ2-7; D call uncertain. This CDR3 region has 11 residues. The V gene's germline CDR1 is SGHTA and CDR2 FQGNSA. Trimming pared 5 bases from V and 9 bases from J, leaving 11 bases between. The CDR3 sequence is CASSRDLWQYF. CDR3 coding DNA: TGTGCCAGCAGCCGAGACCTTTGGCAGTACTTC.

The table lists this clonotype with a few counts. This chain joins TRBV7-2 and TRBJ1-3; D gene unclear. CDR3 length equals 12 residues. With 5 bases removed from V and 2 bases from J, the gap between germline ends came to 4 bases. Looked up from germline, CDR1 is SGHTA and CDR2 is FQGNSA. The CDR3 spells CASSAAGNTIYF. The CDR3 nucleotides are TGTGCCAGCAGCGCAGCTGGAAACACCATATATTTT.

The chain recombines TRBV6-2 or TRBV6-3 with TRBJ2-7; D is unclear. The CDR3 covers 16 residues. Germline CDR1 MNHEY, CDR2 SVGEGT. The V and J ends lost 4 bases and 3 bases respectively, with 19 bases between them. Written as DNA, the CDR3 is TGTGCCAGCAGTTCCCTTCAGTGGCTCCGCAACTACGAGCAGTACTTC. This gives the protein CASSSLQWLRNYEQYF.